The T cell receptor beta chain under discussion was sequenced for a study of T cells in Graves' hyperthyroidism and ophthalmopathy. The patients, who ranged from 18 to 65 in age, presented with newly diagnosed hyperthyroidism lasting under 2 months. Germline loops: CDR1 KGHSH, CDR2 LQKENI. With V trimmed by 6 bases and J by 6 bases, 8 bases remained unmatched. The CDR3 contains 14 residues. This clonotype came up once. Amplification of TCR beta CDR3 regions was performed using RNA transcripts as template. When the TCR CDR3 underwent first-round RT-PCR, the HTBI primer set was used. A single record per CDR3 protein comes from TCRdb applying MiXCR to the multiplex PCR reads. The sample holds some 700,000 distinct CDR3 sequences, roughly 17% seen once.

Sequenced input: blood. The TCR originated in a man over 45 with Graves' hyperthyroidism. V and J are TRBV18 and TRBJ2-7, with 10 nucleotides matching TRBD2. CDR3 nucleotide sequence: TGTGCCAGCTCTCCAGCGGGAGGGGCCCGCGAGCAGTACTTC. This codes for CASSPAGGAREQYF.